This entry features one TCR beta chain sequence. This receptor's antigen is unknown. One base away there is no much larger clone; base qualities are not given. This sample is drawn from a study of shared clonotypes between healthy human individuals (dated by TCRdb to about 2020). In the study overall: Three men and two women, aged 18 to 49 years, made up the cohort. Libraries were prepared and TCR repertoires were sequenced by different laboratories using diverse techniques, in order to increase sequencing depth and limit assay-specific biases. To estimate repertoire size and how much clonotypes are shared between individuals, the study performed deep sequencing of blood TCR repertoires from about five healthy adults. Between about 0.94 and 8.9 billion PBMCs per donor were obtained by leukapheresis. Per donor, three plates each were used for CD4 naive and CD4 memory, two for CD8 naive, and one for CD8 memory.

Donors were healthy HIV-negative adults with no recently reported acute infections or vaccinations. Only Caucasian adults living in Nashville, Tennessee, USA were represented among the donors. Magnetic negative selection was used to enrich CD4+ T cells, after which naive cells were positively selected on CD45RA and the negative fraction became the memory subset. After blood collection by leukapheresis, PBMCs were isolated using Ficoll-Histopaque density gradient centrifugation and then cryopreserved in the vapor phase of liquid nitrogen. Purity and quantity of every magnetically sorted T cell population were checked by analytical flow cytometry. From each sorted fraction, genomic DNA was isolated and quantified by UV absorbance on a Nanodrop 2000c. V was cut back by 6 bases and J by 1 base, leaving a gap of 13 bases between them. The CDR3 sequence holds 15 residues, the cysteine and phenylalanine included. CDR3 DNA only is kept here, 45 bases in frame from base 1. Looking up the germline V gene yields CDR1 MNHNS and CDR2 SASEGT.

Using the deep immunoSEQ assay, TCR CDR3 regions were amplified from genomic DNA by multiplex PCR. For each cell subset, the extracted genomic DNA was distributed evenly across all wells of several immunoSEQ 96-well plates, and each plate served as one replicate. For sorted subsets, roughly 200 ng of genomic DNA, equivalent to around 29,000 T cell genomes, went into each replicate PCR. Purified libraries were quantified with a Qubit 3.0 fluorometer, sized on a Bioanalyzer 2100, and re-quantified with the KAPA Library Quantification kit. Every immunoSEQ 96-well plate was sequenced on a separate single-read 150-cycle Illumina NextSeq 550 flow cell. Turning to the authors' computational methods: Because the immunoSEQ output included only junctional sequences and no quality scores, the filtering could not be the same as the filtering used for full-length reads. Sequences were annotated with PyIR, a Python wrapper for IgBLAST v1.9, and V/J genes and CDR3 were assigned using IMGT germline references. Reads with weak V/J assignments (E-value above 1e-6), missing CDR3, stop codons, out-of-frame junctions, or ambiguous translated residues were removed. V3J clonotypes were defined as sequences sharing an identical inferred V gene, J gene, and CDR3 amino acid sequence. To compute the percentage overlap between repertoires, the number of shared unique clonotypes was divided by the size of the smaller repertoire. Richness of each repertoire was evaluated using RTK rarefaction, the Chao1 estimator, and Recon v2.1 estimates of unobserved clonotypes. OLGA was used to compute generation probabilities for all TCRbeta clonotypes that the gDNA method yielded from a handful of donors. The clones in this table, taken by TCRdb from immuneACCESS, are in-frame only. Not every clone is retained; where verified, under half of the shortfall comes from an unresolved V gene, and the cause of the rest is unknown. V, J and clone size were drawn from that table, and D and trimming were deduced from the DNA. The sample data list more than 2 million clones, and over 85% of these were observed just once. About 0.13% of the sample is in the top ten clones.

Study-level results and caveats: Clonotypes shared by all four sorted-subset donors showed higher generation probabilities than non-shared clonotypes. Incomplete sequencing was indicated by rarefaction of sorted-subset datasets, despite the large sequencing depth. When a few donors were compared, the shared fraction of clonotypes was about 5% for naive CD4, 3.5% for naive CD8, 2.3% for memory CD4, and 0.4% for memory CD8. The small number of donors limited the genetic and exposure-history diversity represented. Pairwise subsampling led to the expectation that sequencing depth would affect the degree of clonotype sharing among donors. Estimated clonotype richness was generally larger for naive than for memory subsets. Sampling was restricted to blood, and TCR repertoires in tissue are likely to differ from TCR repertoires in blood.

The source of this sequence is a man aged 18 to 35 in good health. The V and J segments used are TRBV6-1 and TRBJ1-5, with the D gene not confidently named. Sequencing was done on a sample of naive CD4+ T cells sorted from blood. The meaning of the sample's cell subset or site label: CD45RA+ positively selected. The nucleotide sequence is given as TGTGCCAGCAGCCCCGAACGGGCCAGCAATCAGCCCCAGCATTTT. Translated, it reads CASSPERASNQPQHF.